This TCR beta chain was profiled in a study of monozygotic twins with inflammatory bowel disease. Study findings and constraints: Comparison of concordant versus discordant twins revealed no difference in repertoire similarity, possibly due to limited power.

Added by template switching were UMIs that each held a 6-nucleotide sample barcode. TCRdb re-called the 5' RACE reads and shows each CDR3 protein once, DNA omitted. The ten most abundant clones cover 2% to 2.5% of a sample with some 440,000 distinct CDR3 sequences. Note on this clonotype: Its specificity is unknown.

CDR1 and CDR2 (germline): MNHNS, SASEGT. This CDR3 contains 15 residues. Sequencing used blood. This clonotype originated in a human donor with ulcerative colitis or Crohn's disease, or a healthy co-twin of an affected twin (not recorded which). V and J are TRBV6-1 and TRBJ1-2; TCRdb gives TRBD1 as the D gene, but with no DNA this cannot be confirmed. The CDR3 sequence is CASSATRDAGRGYTF.